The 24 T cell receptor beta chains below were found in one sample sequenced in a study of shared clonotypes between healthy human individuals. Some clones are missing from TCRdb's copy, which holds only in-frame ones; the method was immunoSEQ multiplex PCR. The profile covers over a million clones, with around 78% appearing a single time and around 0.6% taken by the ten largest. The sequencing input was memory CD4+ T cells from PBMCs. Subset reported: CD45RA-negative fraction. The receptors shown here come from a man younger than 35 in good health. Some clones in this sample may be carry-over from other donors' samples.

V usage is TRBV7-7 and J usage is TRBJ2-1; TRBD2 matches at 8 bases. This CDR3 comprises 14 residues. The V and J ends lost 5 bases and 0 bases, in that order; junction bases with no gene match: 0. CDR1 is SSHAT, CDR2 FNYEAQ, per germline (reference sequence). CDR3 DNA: TGTGCCAGCAGCGCGGGAGGCTCCTACAATGAGCAGTTCTTC. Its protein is CASSAGGSYNEQFF.

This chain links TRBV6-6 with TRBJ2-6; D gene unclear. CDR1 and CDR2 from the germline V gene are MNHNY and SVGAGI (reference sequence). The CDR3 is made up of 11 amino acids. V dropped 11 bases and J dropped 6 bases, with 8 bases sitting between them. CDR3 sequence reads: CAALSANVLTF. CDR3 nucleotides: TGTGCCGCCTTATCGGCCAACGTCCTGACTTTC.

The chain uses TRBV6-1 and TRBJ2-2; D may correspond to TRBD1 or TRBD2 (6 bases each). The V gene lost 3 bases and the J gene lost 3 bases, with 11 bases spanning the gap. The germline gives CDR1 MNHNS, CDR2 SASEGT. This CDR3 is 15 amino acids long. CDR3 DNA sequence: TGTGCCAGCAGTGACTGGGGGGCGCACACCGGGGAGCTGTTTTTT. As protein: CASSDWGAHTGELFF.

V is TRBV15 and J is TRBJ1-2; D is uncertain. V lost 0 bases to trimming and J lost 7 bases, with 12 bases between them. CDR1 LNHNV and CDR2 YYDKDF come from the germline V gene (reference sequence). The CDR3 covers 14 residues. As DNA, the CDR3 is TGTGCCACCAGCAGAGAAAAGGGTGTTGGTGGCTACACCTTC. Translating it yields CATSREKGVGGYTF.

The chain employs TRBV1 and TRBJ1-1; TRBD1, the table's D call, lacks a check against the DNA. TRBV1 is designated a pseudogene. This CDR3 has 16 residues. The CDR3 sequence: CTSSPSTGRMDTEAFF. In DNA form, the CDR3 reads TGCACCAGCAGCCCGTCGACAGGGAGGATGGACACTGAAGCTTTCTTT.

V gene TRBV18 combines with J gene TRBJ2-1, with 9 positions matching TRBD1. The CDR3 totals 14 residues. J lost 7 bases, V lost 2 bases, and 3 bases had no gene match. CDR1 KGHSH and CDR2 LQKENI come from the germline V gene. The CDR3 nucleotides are TGTGCCAGCTCACCATTAGGACAGGGGAATGAGCAGTTCTTC. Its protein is CASSPLGQGNEQFF.

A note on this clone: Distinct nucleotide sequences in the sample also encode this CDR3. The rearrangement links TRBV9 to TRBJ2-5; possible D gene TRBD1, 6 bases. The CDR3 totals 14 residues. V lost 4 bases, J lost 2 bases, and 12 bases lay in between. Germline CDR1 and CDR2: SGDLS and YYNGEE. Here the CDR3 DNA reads TGTGCCAGCAGCCCCAGGGGTGGGCAAGAGACCCAGTACTTC. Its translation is CASSPRGGQETQYF.

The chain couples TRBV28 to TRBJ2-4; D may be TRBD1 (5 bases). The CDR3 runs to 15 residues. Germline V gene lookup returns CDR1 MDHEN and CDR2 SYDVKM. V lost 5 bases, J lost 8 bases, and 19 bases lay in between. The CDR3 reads CASSPSSGNGYIQYF. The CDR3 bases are TGTGCCAGCAGTCCCTCGTCAGGGAACGGTTACATTCAGTACTTC.

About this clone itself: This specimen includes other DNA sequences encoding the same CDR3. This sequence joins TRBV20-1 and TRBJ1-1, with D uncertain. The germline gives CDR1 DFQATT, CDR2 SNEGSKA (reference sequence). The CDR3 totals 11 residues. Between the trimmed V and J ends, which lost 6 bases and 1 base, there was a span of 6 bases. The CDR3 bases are TGCAGTGCAGGCGGGAACACTGAAGCTTTCTTT. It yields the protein CSAGGNTEAFF.

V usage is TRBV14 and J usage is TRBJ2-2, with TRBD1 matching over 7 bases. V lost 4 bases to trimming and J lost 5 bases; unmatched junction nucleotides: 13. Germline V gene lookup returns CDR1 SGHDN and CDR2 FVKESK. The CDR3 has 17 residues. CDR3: CASSRLTGTVLTGELFF. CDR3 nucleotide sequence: TGTGCCAGCAGCCGATTGACCGGGACAGTTTTGACCGGGGAGCTGTTTTTT. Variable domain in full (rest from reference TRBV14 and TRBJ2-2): EAGVTQFPSHSVIEKGQTVTLRCDPISGHDNLYWYRRVMGKEIKFLLHFVKESKQDESGMPNNRFLAERTGGTYSTLKVQPAELEDSGVYFCASSRLTGTVLTGELFFGEGSRLTVL.

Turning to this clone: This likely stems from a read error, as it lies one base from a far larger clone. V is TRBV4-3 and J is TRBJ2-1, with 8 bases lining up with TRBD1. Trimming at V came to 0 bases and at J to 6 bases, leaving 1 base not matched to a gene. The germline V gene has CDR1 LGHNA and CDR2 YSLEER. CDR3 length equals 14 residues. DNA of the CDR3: TGCGCCAGCAGCCAAGATGGGACAGGCAATGAGCAGTTCTTC. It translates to CASSQDGTGNEQFF.

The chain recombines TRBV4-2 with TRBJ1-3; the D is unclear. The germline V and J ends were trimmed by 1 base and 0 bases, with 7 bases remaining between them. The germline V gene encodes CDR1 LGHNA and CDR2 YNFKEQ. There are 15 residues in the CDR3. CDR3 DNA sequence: TGTGCCAGCAGCCAAGTAGGTCCCTCTGGAAACACCATATATTTT. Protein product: CASSQVGPSGNTIYF.

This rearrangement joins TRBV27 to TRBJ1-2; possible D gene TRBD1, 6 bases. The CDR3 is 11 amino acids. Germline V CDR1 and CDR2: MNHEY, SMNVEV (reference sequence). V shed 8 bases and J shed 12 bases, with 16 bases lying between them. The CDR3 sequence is CASGLRGGNTF. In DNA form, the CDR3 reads TGTGCCAGCGGCCTGAGGGGGGGGAACACCTTC.

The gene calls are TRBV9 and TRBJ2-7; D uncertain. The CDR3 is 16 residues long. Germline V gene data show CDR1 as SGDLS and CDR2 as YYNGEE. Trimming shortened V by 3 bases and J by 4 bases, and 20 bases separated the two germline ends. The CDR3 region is CASSGGLWAEEYEQYF. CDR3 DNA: TGTGCCAGCAGCGGCGGTCTGTGGGCAGAGGAATACGAGCAGTACTTC.

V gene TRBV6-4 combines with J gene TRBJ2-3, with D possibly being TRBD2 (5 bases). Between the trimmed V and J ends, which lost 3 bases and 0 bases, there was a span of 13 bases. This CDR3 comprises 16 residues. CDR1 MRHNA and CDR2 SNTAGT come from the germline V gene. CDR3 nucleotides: TGTGCCAGCAGTGATCGGCCTAGCCCTAGCACAGATACGCAGTATTTT. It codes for CASSDRPSPSTDTQYF.

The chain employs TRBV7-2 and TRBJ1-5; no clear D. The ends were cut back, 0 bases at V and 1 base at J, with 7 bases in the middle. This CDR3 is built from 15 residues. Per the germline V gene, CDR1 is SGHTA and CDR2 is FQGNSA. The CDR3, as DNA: TGTGCCAGCAGCTTAGCGCACACCAGCAATCAGCCCCAGCATTTT. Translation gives CASSLAHTSNQPQHF.

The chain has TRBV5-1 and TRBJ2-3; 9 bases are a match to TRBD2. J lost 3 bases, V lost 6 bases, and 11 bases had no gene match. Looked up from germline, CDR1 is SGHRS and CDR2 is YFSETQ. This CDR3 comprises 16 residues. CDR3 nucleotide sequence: TGCGCCAGCACCCCAGGGGGGCTAGCGGGAACAGATACGCAGTATTTT. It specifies CASTPGGLAGTDTQYF.

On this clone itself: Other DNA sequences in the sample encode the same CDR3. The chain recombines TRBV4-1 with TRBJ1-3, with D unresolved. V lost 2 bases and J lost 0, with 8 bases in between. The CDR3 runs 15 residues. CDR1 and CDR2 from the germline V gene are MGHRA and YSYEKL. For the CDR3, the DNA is TGCGCCAGCAGCCAACAGGCGCACTCTGGAAACACCATATATTTT. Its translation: CASSQQAHSGNTIYF.

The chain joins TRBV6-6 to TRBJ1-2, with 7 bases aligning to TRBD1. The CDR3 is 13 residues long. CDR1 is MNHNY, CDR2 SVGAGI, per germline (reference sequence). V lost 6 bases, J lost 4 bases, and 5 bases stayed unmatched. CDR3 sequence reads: CASSRGQSYGYTF. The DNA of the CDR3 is TGTGCCAGCAGCCGGGGACAGTCCTATGGCTACACCTTC.

CDR3 DNA: TGCGCCAGCAGCTTGACCCTATCATCCAGGGGTACTGAAGCTTTCTTT. Its protein is CASSLTLSSRGTEAFF. V gene TRBV5-1 combines with J gene TRBJ1-1; tentative D call: TRBD1 (6 bases). CDR3 length: 16 residues. Germline assignment: CDR1 SGHRS and CDR2 YFSETQ. With 1 base removed from V and 5 bases from J, the gap between germline ends came to 18 bases.

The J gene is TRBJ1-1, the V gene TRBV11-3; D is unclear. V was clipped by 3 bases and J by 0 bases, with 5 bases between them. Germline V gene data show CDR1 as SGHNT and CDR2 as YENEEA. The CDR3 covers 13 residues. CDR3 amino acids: CASSFSLNTEAFF. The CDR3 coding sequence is TGTGCCAGCAGCTTTAGTCTGAACACTGAAGCTTTCTTT.

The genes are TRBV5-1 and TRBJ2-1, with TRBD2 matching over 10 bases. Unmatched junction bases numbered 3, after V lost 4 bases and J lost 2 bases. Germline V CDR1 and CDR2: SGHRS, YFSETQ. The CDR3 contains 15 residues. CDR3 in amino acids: CASSELAGPYNEQFF. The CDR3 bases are TGCGCCAGCAGCGAACTAGCGGGGCCCTACAATGAGCAGTTCTTC.

The CDR3 sequence is CASSAQVSTDTQYF. The CDR3 DNA is TGTGCCAGCAGCGCACAGGTTAGCACAGATACGCAGTATTTT. The rearrangement uses TRBV9 and TRBJ2-3; TRBD1 might be the D (5 bases). The CDR3 has 14 amino acids. Germline V lookup: CDR1 SGDLS, CDR2 YYNGEE. With 3 bases removed from V and 0 bases from J, the gap between germline ends came to 8 bases. Based on the CDR3 plus reference TRBV9 and TRBJ2-3, the full variable domain is DSGVTQTPKHLITATGQRVTLRCSPRSGDLSVYWYQQSLDQGLQFLIQYYNGEERAKGNILERFSAQQFPDLHSELNLSSLELGDSALYFCASSAQVSTDTQYFGPGTRLTVL.

The chain's CDR3 is CASSYTYNTEAFF. In DNA, the CDR3 is TGTGCCAGCAGTTACACTTATAACACTGAAGCTTTCTTT. This chain uses TRBV6-6 with TRBJ1-1; D uncertain. V lost 2 bases and J lost 2, with 6 bases in between. The CDR3 loop spans 13 amino acids. Looked up from germline, CDR1 is MNHNY and CDR2 is SVGAGI (reference sequence).